This T cell receptor beta chain was identified in a study of blood T cells in healthy people across ages (dated by TCRdb to about 2015). Regarding the complete study: In model experiments, template switching captured about one uniquely barcoded TCR beta cDNA molecule for every two T cells. Donors were grouped into four age groups: young (average 16 years), middle-aged (over 35), aged (about 60) and long-lived (approximately 82). The study analyzed two additional independent replicas of 1 million unique cDNA reads from the same blood draw for two donors, one aged 18 to 30 and one aged 80 or older. Age-related changes in TCR beta repertoire diversity were measured in the study by deep sequencing normalized with unique cDNA molecular identifiers. Donors of different ages were randomly distributed across sequencing lanes to avoid experimental bias.

The library was produced with 5' RACE. The listed sequencing device is Illumina HiSeq 2500. A second roughly 7 to 11 cycle PCR used a sample-barcoded 5' primer and a J-beta primer mix. Each TCR beta cDNA molecule received a unique molecular identifier from a template-switch 5' adaptor carrying 12 random nucleotides. Each sample yielded at least 2.5 million CDR3-containing paired-end reads. First-strand cDNA was synthesized from all RNA with the Mint cDNA synthesis kit, primed by a TRBC-specific oligonucleotide. After uracil-DNA glycosylase treatment, a first 18-cycle PCR used universal primers M1SS and BC2_uni_R on all cDNA. Under the source paper's analysis protocol: For normalization, 1 million high-quality reads were randomly selected from each sample, with every read carrying a distinct molecular identifier. Instead of being binned into consensus sequences, reads that shared molecular identifiers were thrown out. MiTCR, run with a Q25 quality threshold and the strictest error-elimination algorithm, handled CDR3 identification, clonotype clustering and error correction. A nonparametric unseen species model with Euler transformation was used to estimate a lower bound on total TCR beta diversity. TCRdb passed the public sequencing reads through fastp at Q25 and MiXCR, retaining productive beta sequences. Each entry merges the rows of one CDR3 protein and shows their most common DNA and genes. These V and J calls rely on TCRdb rather than the paper's analysis. For this sample the table gives hundreds of thousands of distinct CDR3 sequences, of which roughly 60% were detected only once. 28% of the sample is held by the ten biggest clonotypes.

General study outcomes and caveats: The long-lived group showed more naive CD4+ T cells, fewer expanded clones and increased TCR diversity than the aged group, suggesting age selection. Because donor CMV infection status was unknown, age-related changes in expanded clonotypes were potentially confounded. Because profiling used bulk unsorted PBMCs, naive and antigen-experienced compartments could not be compared conclusively. Estimates of total diversity from one million sequenced T cells were regarded as lower bounds and underestimates. There was a strong correlation between observed TCR beta diversity and the percentage of naive T cells measured by flow cytometry. Observed TCR beta diversity per million T cells fell roughly linearly with age, and a significant reduction was already apparent by age roughly 40.

Systemically healthy Caucasian individuals from Russia, 35 to 40 in total and aged about 6 to 95 years, were included as donors. Each donor gave 9 to 10 milliliters of peripheral blood, collected into EDTA-treated Vacutainer tubes. PBMCs were isolated by Ficoll-Paque density-gradient centrifugation, with at least 7 million obtained per sample. Trizol reagent was used to extract total RNA from the PBMCs, yielding at least 5.5 micrograms per sample. Naive CD45RAhigh/CD27high T cell percentages were measured by flow cytometry on a PBMC aliquot from every donor. As for this clonotype: Which antigen it targets is not known. No base quality information exists; no much larger clone differs at one position.

CDR1 and CDR2 are read off the germline V gene as SNHLY and FYNNEI. From the cysteine through the phenylalanine, the CDR3 covers 14 amino acids. Here the CDR3 DNA is all that survives: 42 bases in frame from base 1. V drops 6 bases and J drops 4 bases, leaving 16 bases in between. Sequenced input: blood. The chain is encoded by TRBV2 joined to TRBJ2-7, and TRBD2 may be the D gene, going by 6 matching bases. The sequence derives from a man aged 30 to 45 in good health. The CDR3 sequence is CASRGGARGYEQYF. At the DNA level, the sequence is TGTGCCAGCAGGGGGGGAGCGAGGGGTTACGAGCAGTACTTC.